Listed here is a single T cell receptor (beta chain). The antigen is undetermined. The data derive from a study of blood T cells in healthy people across ages. Overall study findings and caveats: The study regarded diversity estimates from one million T cells as underestimates. Per-million-T-cell TCR beta diversity fell roughly linearly with age. Donor CMV status, an unknown factor, possibly confounded changes in expanded clonotypes.

Trimming cost V 4 bases and J 11 bases; bases outside gene matches: 18. In germline, CDR1 is SQVTM, CDR2 ANQGSEA. The CDR3 is 15 residues long. With a J-beta primer mix and a sample-barcoded 5' primer, a second PCR ran roughly 6 to 12 cycles. TCRdb re-analysed the 5' RACE reads in MiXCR, keeping a single row per CDR3 protein. The sample lists about 1.6 million distinct CDR3 sequences, around 35% occurring once. The chain carries TRBV29-1 and TRBJ2-5; 8 positions agree with TRBD2. What was sequenced was blood. The TCR originated in a woman aged 25 to 39 in good health. The CDR3 sequence is CSVAGGALVLNEQYF. The CDR3 nucleotides are TGCAGCGTTGCGGGGGGGGCCCTCGTGCTCAATGAGCAGTACTTC.